This entry is about one TCR beta chain. This entry belongs to a study of blood T cell repertoires in COVID-19. Study-wide background: In each case, the material was cDNA or gDNA derived from T cells, B-cell-depleted T cells, or PBMCs.

V lost 9 bases and J 1 base, leaving 14 bases between the germline ends. The CDR3 is 14 amino acids. Germline CDR1 reads MNHEY; CDR2 reads SVGAGI. Living in about 25 US areas, the participants were between roughly 18 and 90 years of age. All recovered Cohort 3 donors got two negative PCRs, got clearance, or saw symptom resolution. The table came from immunoSEQ multiplex PCR; TCRdb's copy has only in-frame clones and leaves some out. Among 150,000 or so clones, 80% were seen once, and the ten largest hold around 3.7%. The V and J genes are TRBV6-5 and TRBJ2-3; possible D gene TRBD2, 6 bases. Sequenced material: PBMCs or T cells enriched from blood (not recorded which). The TCR sequence derives from a woman in her fifties or sixties who had recovered from COVID-19. The CDR3 DNA is TGTGCCAGTTCTTGGACGGGAGGCACAGATACGCAGTATTTT. It encodes CASSWTGGTDTQYF.